This record looks at one TCR beta chain sequence and its context. Its specific antigen is unknown. Qualities for individual bases were not recorded, and no much larger clone is one base off. Inclusive of the bounding cysteine and phenylalanine, the CDR3 is 17 residues long. CDR3 DNA is the only sequence kept; it has 51 bases, read in frame from the first base. V is pruned by 5 bases and J by 7 bases, leaving 9 bases of the junction without a gene match. For CDR1 and CDR2, the germline V gene lists MDHEN and SYDVKM. This sample was taken from a study of cytomegalovirus exposure and HLA in healthy donors (dated by TCRdb to 2015 to 2018). Context from the whole study: An earlier analysis of approximately 640 of the donors reported roughly 270 Gb of sequence data and some 120 million unique TCR beta sequences from around 200 million T cells. An early release that covered approximately 600 HLA-typed donors contained about 300 gigabases of sequencing data and 75 million to 100 million unique TCR sequences. Of the approximately 400 genotyped donors, approximately 81% were placed in the genetic ancestry cluster associated with self-reported Caucasian donors. The study aimed to test whether signatures of past pathogen exposure could be identified by cataloging public T cell receptors. The T cell repertoires of some 670 subjects were profiled by immunosequencing and related to cytomegalovirus serostatus. Along with the roughly 670-subject first cohort, a separate validation cohort of approximately 110 different subjects was used. High-throughput TCR immunosequencing, statistical association of individual TCRs with disease status, and machine learning were combined to predict cytomegalovirus infection status. In a later analysis, previously published TCR beta repertoires from 670 or so donors were re-analyzed and high-resolution HLA genotyping was added so that TCR occurrence patterns could be studied. Rather than drawing on any new phenotypic data, the later analysis identified candidate immune exposures from TCR beta sequences and the way those sequences occurred across donors. To decide whether each TCR beta V gene segment behaved as functional or pseudogenic, an earlier analysis of several hundred of the donors relied on high-throughput TCR beta sequencing. Donor age, sex, ethnicity and CMV serostatus were compiled together with the repertoire data. A later genetic analysis took genome-wide SNP genotypes for about 65% of the 666 donors and used that subset as a discovery cohort. All discovery cohort repertoires had been generated on a single sequencing platform. HLA typing included class I and class II loci at four-digit resolution. Typing coverage differed by locus: A, B, C, DRB1 and DQB1 were typed in roughly 620-640 donors, DQA1 in 500 to 550, DPA1 in some 600, and DPB1 in 400 to 490. Four to six DR-DQ haplotypes were handled as single units for association and clustering, since linkage in the cohort was strong. Across about 370 genotyped donors of the cohort, an average of approximately 240,000 unique TCR beta nucleotide sequences per donor were sequenced, and around 19% of those sequences were non-productive. On the study overall, not on this receptor specifically: Some IMGT-functional V segments, including TRBV6-2 and TRBV6-3, could not be told apart with the 87-base-pair reads, so those segments were excluded. In a later analysis, most CMV-associated TCR beta chains were found to appear HLA-restricted, with HLA associations seemingly driven largely by CMV exposure. A few of the identified cytomegalovirus-associated TCR beta chains were confirmed in vitro to be specific for cytomegalovirus antigens. It was suggested by the authors that the approach could potentially be generalized to other disease states and immunological phenotypes. A later analysis found that HLA-associated TCR beta chains were more clonally expanded and had lower generation probabilities than equally common non-associated chains. The sequencing pipeline was judged likely to have produced a cluster of highly shared sequence variants as a technical artifact. In the study, around 150 TCR beta chains were listed as associated with cytomegalovirus. The only immune exposure information available for the cohort was CMV serostatus. Linkage disequilibrium might explain the correlated functional status among segregating V segments, but an unknown experimental factor could not be ruled out. Assigning TCR associations to individual alleles was difficult when HLA alleles, especially DR and DQ, strongly co-occurred. Roughly uniform sequencing depth across donors was assumed in presence/absence analyses, although this assumption may not hold. Because counts were too low, some 16 rarely observed V segments, including chromosome 9 orphons, were excluded from the earlier analysis of several hundred of the donors. A further reported finding was that TCR beta sequences accurately predicted the HLA-A and HLA-B alleles for most subjects in the first cohort. Specific HLA alleles were associated with 15,000 to 20,000 TCR beta sequences at a false discovery rate of 0.05 in a later analysis. A later genetic analysis associated a missense DCLRE1C variant with V-gene and J-gene trimming of TCR beta chains, and an independent cohort replicated the association. In both the original and validation cohorts, the classifier was reported to diagnose cytomegalovirus status with high specificity and sensitivity. In a later analysis, the rate of TCR association differed among HLA loci, with DRB1 alleles having the most associated TCRs and HLA-C alleles having the fewest. In this cohort, only TCR beta chains were sequenced, and detectable features were limited by the absence of alpha or paired-chain data. Most TCR sequences were observed very rarely across donors, whereas some public TCRs were present in many individuals. Compared with the approximately 720-donor mean, donors in an Asian-associated ancestry cluster had fewer N-insertions in productive TCRs, according to a later genetic analysis. In an earlier analysis of fewer than 700 of the donors, most TCR beta V segments appeared in productive rearrangements about 90% or about 30% of the time, broadly matching IMGT annotations. Because HLA typing was unavailable for some donors at each locus, only the typed subset was used in association tests. According to a later analysis, parvovirus B19, influenza, CMV and Epstein-Barr virus appeared linked to several top co-occurrence clusters.

The cohort was made up of 650 to 700 healthy bone marrow donors. At the time of sampling, all cohort members were nominally healthy, though unrecorded immune exposures were likely present. The donor tested CMV seropositive and was one of the 289 seropositive cohort members. A peripheral blood sample was provided by each donor, and peripheral blood mononuclear cells were used for TCR beta sequencing. The Qiagen DNeasy Blood Extraction Kit was used to extract genomic DNA from the blood cell samples. Receptor libraries were prepared by the immunoSEQ multiplex PCR assay. The multiplex PCR relied on a mix of 60 forward primers for TCR Vbeta segments and 13 reverse primers for TCR Jbeta segments. The CDR3 region of rearranged TCR beta genes was amplified from genomic DNA by a multiplex PCR assay. Amplified TCR beta libraries were sequenced as 87-base-pair reads on the Illumina HiSeq System. In the original analysis: In a later analysis, 70 million to 95 million unique TCR beta chains were counted across the 690 or so repertoires, and approximately 11 million of these chains were shared by at least two donors. A nearest-neighbor algorithm error-corrected the raw reads and collapsed the reads into unique sequences, merging closely related sequences to remove PCR and sequencing errors. CDR3 sequences were aligned to IMGT reference sequences to assign V, D and J gene segments. For a sequence to be retained, at least a six-nucleotide match to both a V gene segment and a J gene segment was required. A rearrangement was called productive if the CDR3 had no stop codons and remained in frame with V and J, and every other rearrangement was called non-productive. Following IMGT convention, CDR3 was defined as the stretch from the second conserved V-encoded cysteine to the conserved J-encoded phenylalanine. The earlier analysis of about 590 of the donors excluded sequences that lacked an unambiguous match to a single V gene segment. An earlier analysis of a few hundred of the donors classified V segments as functional when productive rearrangements were above 56.7% and as segregating when the standard deviation between donors was above 5%. To diagnose cytomegalovirus status from the catalog of TCR beta chain sequences, a statistical classification framework was built. V and J gene assignment, in a later analysis, came from comparing TCR nucleotide sequences with IMGT/GENE-DB human TR gene sequences. In a later analysis, CDR3 sequences and most-parsimonious VDJ recombination scenarios were assigned using the TCRdist pipeline. In a later analysis, each TCR beta chain was defined by its CDR3 amino acid sequence together with its V-gene family, and reads lacking a unique V-gene family were excluded. In a later analysis, some 600 highly shared, low-generation-probability nucleotide sequences were removed to address suspected cross-contamination and a sequencing artifact. In a later analysis, a clonal expansion index for each public chain was calculated from normalized within-repertoire ranks of inferred template counts. In a later analysis, generation probabilities were computed with a VDJ recombination model fitted to out-of-frame rearrangements, and the resulting probabilities were checked against IGoR. In a later analysis, hypergeometric tests were used to score TCR-TCR, TCR-HLA and TCR-CMV co-occurrence, with a repertoire-size bias correction applied to TCR pairs. False discovery rates were estimated in a later analysis by permuting HLA or CMV assignments 20 times. In a later analysis, co-occurring TCRs were grouped using DBSCAN, with TCRdist sequence similarity added in when clustering inside HLA-allele-positive subsets. Repertoires with fewer than 30,000 or more than 120,000 public chains were left out of co-occurrence clustering, as were four to six repertoires with anomalous nucleotide sharing. Here the immuneACCESS table is served through TCRdb, limited to in-frame sequences with V and J called. Missing clones are a known gap in these copies; in checked studies unresolved V genes cover under half, and the rest lacks a known reason. Clonal size and the V and J genes are those of that table, whereas D and trimming came from the DNA. This sample gives approximately 110,000 clones in total; 60% to 75% of them show up just once. The top ten constitute approximately 11% of the sample.

The rearrangement combines TRBV28 with TRBJ2-1, with 15 bases aligning to TRBD2. The receptor was derived from a middle-aged man in good health and CMV-seropositive. The specimen was PBMCs. The sequenced DNA is TGTGCCAGCAGTCCCGGGACTAGCGGGAGGACGGGTAATGAGCAGTTCTTC. This translates into CASSPGTSGRTGNEQFF.